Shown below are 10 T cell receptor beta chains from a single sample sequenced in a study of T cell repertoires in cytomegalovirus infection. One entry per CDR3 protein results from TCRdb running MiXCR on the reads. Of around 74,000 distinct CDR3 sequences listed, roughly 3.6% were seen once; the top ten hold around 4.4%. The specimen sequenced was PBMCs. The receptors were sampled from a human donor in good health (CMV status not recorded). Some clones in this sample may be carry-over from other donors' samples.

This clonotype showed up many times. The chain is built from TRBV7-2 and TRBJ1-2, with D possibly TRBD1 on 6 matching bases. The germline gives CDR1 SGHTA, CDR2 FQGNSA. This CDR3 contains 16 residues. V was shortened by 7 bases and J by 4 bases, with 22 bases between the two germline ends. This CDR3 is CASTSAGGRLGYGYTF. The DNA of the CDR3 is TGTGCCAGCACCTCCGCCGGGGGGCGGTTGGGCTATGGCTACACCTTC.

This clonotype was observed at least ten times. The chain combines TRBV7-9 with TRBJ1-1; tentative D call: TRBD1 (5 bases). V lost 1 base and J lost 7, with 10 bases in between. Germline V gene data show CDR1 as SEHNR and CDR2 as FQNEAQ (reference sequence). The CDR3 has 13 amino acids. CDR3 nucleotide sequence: TGTGCCAGCAGCTTAGGACAGCAGAATGAAGCTTTCTTT. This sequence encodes CASSLGQQNEAFF.

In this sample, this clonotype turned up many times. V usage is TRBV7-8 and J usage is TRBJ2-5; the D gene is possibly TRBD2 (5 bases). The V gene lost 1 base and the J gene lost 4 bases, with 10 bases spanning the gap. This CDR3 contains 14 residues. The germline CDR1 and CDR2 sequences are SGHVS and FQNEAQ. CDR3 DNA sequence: TGTGCCAGCAGCTTAGGTCTGGGAGTAGAGACCCAGTACTTC. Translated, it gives CASSLGLGVETQYF.

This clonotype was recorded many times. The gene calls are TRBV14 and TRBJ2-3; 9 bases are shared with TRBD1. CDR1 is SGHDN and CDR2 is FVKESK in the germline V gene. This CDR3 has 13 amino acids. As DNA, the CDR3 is TGTAGACTACAGGGGGCTGGCACAGATACGCAGTATTTT. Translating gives CRLQGAGTDTQYF. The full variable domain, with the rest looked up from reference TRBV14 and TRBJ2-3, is EAGVTQFPSHSVIEKGQTVTLRCDPISGHDNLYWYRRVMGKEIKFLLHFVKESKQDESGMPNNRFLAERTGGTYSTLKVQPAELEDSGVYFCRLQGAGTDTQYFGPGTRLTVL.

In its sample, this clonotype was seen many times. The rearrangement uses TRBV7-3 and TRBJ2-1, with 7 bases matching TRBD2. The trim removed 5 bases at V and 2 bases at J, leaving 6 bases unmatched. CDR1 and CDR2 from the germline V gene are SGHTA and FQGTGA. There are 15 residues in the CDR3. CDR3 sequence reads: CASSPTSVPYNEQFF. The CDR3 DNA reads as TGTGCCAGCAGCCCTACTAGCGTCCCCTACAATGAGCAGTTCTTC.

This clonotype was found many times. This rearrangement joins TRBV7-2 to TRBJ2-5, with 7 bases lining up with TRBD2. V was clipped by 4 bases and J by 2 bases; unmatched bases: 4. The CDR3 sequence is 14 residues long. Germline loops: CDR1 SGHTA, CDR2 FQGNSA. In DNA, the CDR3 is TGTGCCAGCAGCTCGAGACTAGCACAAGAGACCCAGTACTTC. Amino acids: CASSSRLAQETQYF. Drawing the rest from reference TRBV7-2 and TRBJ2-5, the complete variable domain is GAGVSQSPSNKVTEKGKDVELRCDPISGHTALYWYRQSLGQGLEFLIYFQGNSAPDKSGLPSDRFSAERTGGSVSTLTIQRTQQEDSAVYLCASSSRLAQETQYFGPGTRLLVL.

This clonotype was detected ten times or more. CDR3: CASSLRGHYYGYTF. The CDR3 DNA sequence: TGTGCCAGCAGTCTCAGGGGGCATTACTATGGCTACACCTTC. The chain combines TRBV28 with TRBJ1-2; 8 positions agree with TRBD1. J was trimmed by 3 bases and V by 5 bases; bases with no gene match: 5. The CDR3 has 14 amino acids. Germline loops: CDR1 MDHEN, CDR2 SYDVKM.

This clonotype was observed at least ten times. The CDR3 is CASSRNRDSNQPQHF. Written as DNA, the CDR3 is TGTGCCAGCAGTCGCAACAGGGATAGCAATCAGCCCCAGCATTTT. The V call is TRBV27, the J call TRBJ1-5, with D perhaps TRBD1 (6 bases). The CDR3 contains 15 residues. CDR1 and CDR2 from the germline V gene are MNHEY and SMNVEV (reference sequence). V lost 5 bases, J lost 0 bases, and 11 bases lay in between.

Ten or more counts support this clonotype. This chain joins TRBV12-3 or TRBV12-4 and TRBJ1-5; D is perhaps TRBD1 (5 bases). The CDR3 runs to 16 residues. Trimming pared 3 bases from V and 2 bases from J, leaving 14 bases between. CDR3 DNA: TGTGCCAGCAGTTTGGGACGGAACCTACGCAATCAGCCCCAGCATTTT. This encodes CASSLGRNLRNQPQHF.

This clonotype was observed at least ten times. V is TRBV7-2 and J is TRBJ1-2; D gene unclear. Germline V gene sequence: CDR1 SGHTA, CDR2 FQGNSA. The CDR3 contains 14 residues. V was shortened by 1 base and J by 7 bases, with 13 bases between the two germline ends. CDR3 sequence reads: CASSLGGREVGYTF. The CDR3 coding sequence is TGTGCCAGCAGCTTAGGAGGACGGGAAGTTGGCTACACCTTC. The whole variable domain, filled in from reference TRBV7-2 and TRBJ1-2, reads GAGVSQSPSNKVTEKGKDVELRCDPISGHTALYWYRQSLGQGLEFLIYFQGNSAPDKSGLPSDRFSAERTGGSVSTLTIQRTQQEDSAVYLCASSLGGREVGYTFGSGTRLTVV.